Only one count was recorded for the clone carrying this T cell receptor beta chain. The antigen is not known. This entry comes from a study of cytomegalovirus exposure and HLA in healthy donors. Study overall: The approximately 120 validation repertoires were produced on the same platform as the 700 or so repertoires of the first cohort. This was reported in a later analysis. Study conclusions and caveats: Among TCR beta chains, those listed as cytomegalovirus-associated numbered some 160.

Sequencing used immunoSEQ multiplex PCR; TCRdb keeps in-frame clones, though not all of them. The sample consists of approximately 130,000 clones, approximately 81% of them appearing once. The length of the CDR3 is 14 residues. Trimming left V 7 bases short and J 10 bases short, with 22 bases between. The V gene's germline CDR1 is MNHEY and CDR2 SVGAGI. The receptor was derived from a woman in her 30s in good health and CMV-seronegative. The source material was PBMCs. The rearrangement links TRBV6-5 to TRBJ1-1; possibly TRBD1 for D (6 bases). The CDR3 region is CASTAVRAEGVAFF. CDR3 DNA: TGTGCCAGCACCGCAGTTCGGGCCGAGGGGGTAGCTTTCTTT.